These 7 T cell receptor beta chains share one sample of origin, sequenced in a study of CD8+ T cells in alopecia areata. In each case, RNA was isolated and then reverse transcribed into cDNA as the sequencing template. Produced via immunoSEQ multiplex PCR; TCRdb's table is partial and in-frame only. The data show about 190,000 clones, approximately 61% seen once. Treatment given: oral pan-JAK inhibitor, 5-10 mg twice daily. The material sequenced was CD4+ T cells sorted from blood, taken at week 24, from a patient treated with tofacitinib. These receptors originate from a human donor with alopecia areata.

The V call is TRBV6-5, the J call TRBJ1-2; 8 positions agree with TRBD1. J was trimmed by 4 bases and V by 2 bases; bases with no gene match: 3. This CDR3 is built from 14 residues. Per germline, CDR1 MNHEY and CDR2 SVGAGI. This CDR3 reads CASSYNTGGYGYTF. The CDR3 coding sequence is TGTGCCAGCAGTTACAACACAGGGGGCTATGGCTACACCTTC.

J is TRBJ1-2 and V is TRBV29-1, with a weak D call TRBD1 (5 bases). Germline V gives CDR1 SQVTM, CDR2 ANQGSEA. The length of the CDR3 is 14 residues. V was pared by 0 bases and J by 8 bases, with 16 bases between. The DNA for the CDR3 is TGCAGCGTTGAAGAAAGAGGGGCCATTCAAGGCTACACCTTC. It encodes CSVEERGAIQGYTF.

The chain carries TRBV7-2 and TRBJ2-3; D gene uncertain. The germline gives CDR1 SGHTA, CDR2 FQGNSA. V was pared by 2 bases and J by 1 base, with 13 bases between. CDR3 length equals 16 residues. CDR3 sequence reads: CASSLSSGERTDTQYF. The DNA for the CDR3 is TGTGCCAGCAGCTTATCCTCGGGCGAGCGCACAGATACGCAGTATTTT. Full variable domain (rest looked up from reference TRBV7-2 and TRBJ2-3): GAGVSQSPSNKVTEKGKDVELRCDPISGHTALYWYRQSLGQGLEFLIYFQGNSAPDKSGLPSDRFSAERTGGSVSTLTIQRTQQEDSAVYLCASSLSSGERTDTQYFGPGTRLTVL.

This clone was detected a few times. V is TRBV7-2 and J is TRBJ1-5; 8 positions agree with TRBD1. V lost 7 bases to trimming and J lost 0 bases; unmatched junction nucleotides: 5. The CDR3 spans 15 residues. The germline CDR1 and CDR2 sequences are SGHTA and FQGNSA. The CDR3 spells CASTTGGGSNQPQHF. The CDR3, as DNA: TGTGCCAGCACTACAGGGGGAGGTAGCAATCAGCCCCAGCATTTT.

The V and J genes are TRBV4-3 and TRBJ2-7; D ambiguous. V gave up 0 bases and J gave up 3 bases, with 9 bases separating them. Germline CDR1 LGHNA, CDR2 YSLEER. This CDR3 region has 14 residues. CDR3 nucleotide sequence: TGCGCCAGCAGCCAAGATCTGAGCTACTACGAGCAGTACTTC. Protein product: CASSQDLSYYEQYF.

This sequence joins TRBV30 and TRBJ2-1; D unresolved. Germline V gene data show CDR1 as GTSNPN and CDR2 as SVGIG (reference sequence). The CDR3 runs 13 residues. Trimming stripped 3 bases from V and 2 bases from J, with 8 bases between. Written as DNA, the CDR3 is TGTGCCTGGAGCTCATACACCTACAATGAGCAGTTCTTC. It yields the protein CAWSSYTYNEQFF.

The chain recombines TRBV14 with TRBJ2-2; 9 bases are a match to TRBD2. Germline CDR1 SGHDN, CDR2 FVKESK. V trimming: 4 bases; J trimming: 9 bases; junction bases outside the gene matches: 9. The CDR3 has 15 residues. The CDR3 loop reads CASSLDVGLARELFF. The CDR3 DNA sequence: TGTGCCAGCAGCCTCGACGTGGGACTAGCAAGGGAGCTGTTTTTT.